The T cell receptor (beta chain) under discussion was sequenced for a study of cytomegalovirus exposure and HLA in healthy donors. Study findings and constraints: A few CMV-associated chains were confirmed in vitro to be specific for CMV antigens. The study designated 150 or so TCR beta chains cytomegalovirus-associated. It was reportedly the case that the classifier diagnosed cytomegalovirus status with high specificity and sensitivity.

V lost 8 bases to trimming and J lost 2 bases, with 14 bases between them. Germline CDR1 and CDR2: ENHRY and SYGVKD. This CDR3 is 14 amino acids long. Method: immunoSEQ multiplex PCR; TCRdb's copy keeps in-frame clones and lacks some. The data show about 130,000 clones, roughly 89% seen once. Comment on this clone: Antigen: not known.

Sequenced sample: PBMCs. This TCR was sampled from a woman under 30 in good health and CMV-seronegative. V and J are TRBV10-3 and TRBJ2-3, with D possibly matching TRBD2 (5 bases). The CDR3 DNA sequence: TGTGCCATCCGAAAAAGCGGACCCACAGATACGCAGTATTTT. As protein: CAIRKSGPTDTQYF.